The next 28 T cell receptor beta chains were all read from a single sample in a study of cytomegalovirus exposure and HLA in healthy donors. 13 Jbeta primers and 60 Vbeta primers were used for the PCR. TCRdb's table, derived via immunoSEQ multiplex PCR, lists solely in-frame clones and lacks some. Among tens of thousands of clones, around 78% were seen once, and the ten largest hold about 0.5%. The sample comprised PBMCs. These receptors all come from a man aged 25 to 40 in good health and CMV-seronegative.

The chain carries TRBV2 and TRBJ1-2; D ambiguous. Looked up from germline, CDR1 is SNHLY and CDR2 is FYNNEI. This CDR3 region has 11 residues. Deletions cut 8 bases from V and 3 bases from J, with 7 bases between. The CDR3 DNA reads TGTGCCAGCGTCCGAGACTATGGCTACACCTTC. Protein product: CASVRDYGYTF. The whole variable domain, filled in from reference TRBV2 and TRBJ1-2, reads EPEVTQTPSHQVTQMGQEVILRCVPISNHLYFYWYRQILGQKVEFLVSFYNNEISEKSEIFDDQFSVERPDGSNFTLKIRSTKLEDSAMYFCASVRDYGYTFGSGTRLTVV.

This chain connects TRBV15 to TRBJ1-4; 8 bases align to TRBD1. The V gene end was trimmed by 4 bases and the J gene end by 4 bases; junction bases not matched to a gene: 8. CDR1 is LNHNV and CDR2 is YYDKDF in the germline V gene (reference sequence). This CDR3 has 16 residues. CDR3 in DNA: TGTGCCACCAGCATTGACTGGACAGGGATTAATGAAAAACTGTTTTTT. Translation gives CATSIDWTGINEKLFF.

This clone was counted only a few times. The chain couples TRBV6-5 to TRBJ1-2, with TRBD1 identical over 8 bases. In germline, CDR1 is MNHEY, CDR2 SVGAGI. The CDR3 extends over 13 amino acids. J gave up 6 bases and V 2 bases, and 2 bases lay outside the gene matches. CDR3 bases: TGTGCCAGCAGTTACATGACAGGGGATGGCTACACCTTC. This translates into CASSYMTGDGYTF.

The rearrangement links TRBV10-3 to TRBJ2-3, with 13 bases fitting TRBD2. In germline, CDR1 is ENHRY, CDR2 SYGVKD. V was pared by 4 bases and J by 4 bases, with 11 bases of the junction left unmatched. There are 18 residues in the CDR3. CDR3: CAISGLAGGRSFSDTQYF. CDR3 sequence (DNA): TGTGCCATCAGTGGACTAGCGGGGGGCCGGTCGTTCTCAGATACGCAGTATTTT.

The chain couples TRBV9 to TRBJ2-1; TRBD2 might be the D (5 bases). Per germline, CDR1 SGDLS and CDR2 YYNGEE. Trimming removed 4 bases at V and 1 base at J, with 12 bases between. This CDR3 has 15 residues. The CDR3, as DNA: TGTGCCAGCAGCCCCTGGACTGCTTCCTACAATGAGCAGTTCTTC. It codes for CASSPWTASYNEQFF.

The genes are TRBV5-4 and TRBJ1-1, with TRBD1 as a possible D gene (6 bases). The CDR3 totals 14 residues. The V end lost 3 bases, the J end lost 1 base, and 10 bases lay between the germline ends. From germline, CDR1 is SGHNT and CDR2 YYREEE (reference sequence). CDR3 residues: CASSSPTGNTEAFF. The DNA for the CDR3 is TGTGCCAGCAGCTCCCCGACAGGGAACACTGAAGCTTTCTTT. Combining the CDR3 with reference TRBV5-4 and TRBJ1-1 gives the whole variable domain ETGVTQSPTHLIKTRGQQVTLRCSSQSGHNTVSWYQQALGQGPQFIFQYYREEENGRGNFPPRFSGLQFPNYSSELNVNALELDDSALYLCASSSPTGNTEAFFGQGTRLTVV.

This clone was picked up one time. The rearrangement joins TRBV5-6 to TRBJ2-5; TRBD2 agrees at 10 bases. V trimming: 8 bases; J trimming: 5 bases; junction bases outside the gene matches: 6. From germline, CDR1 is SGHDT and CDR2 YYEEEE. The CDR3 is 13 amino acids. The CDR3 sequence: CASYSGGTETQYF. The CDR3, as DNA: TGTGCCAGTTATAGCGGGGGGACTGAGACCCAGTACTTC.

J is TRBJ1-2 and V is TRBV7-9; TRBD1 matches 9 bases. This CDR3 has 16 residues. The ends lost 1 base at V and 3 bases at J; junction bases unmatched: 6. The germline gives CDR1 SEHNR, CDR2 FQNEAQ (reference sequence). The CDR3 loop reads CASSLDGTGSDYGYTF. The CDR3 DNA follows: TGTGCCAGCAGCTTAGACGGGACAGGGAGCGACTATGGCTACACCTTC. The full variable domain, with the rest looked up from reference TRBV7-9 and TRBJ1-2, is DTGVSQNPRHKITKRGQNVTFRCDPISEHNRLYWYRQTLGQGPEFLTYFQNEAQLEKSRLLSDRFSAERPKGSFSTLEIQRTEQGDSAMYLCASSLDGTGSDYGYTFGSGTRLTVV.

The chain joins TRBV5-5 to TRBJ2-3; no definite D call. Germline V gene lookup returns CDR1 SGHKS and CDR2 YYEKEE (reference sequence). The CDR3 is 13 amino acids. The germline V and J ends were trimmed by 1 base and 1 base, with 4 bases remaining between them. The CDR3 nucleotides are TGTGCCAGCAGCTTGACAGGCACAGATACGCAGTATTTT. As protein: CASSLTGTDTQYF.

Only a few counts were recorded for this clone. The V and J genes are TRBV2 and TRBJ1-3; no firm D call. The ends were cut back, 7 bases at V and 1 base at J, with 8 bases in the middle. The CDR3 loop spans 13 amino acids. Germline V gene data show CDR1 as SNHLY and CDR2 as FYNNEI. In nucleotides, the CDR3 is TGTGCCAGCATTCAGGAATCTGGAAACACCATATATTTT. Translation: CASIQESGNTIYF. Full variable domain (outside the CDR3, taken from reference TRBV2 and TRBJ1-3): EPEVTQTPSHQVTQMGQEVILRCVPISNHLYFYWYRQILGQKVEFLVSFYNNEISEKSEIFDDQFSVERPDGSNFTLKIRSTKLEDSAMYFCASIQESGNTIYFGEGSWLTVV.

This clone appeared a single time. One end of the junction fails to match germline, which may point to a read error. Other DNA sequences within the sample encode an identical CDR3. The chain uses TRBV14 and TRBJ1-2; D gene ambiguous. Germline CDR1 SGHDN, CDR2 FVKESK. This CDR3 is built from 13 residues. In DNA, the CDR3 is TGTGCCAGCAACGTAGCGGGGTCCTATGGCTATACCTTC. Translating gives CASNVAGSYGYTF. The full variable domain, completed using reference TRBV14 and TRBJ1-2, is EAGVTQFPSHSVIEKGQTVTLRCDPISGHDNLYWYRRVMGKEIKFLLHFVKESKQDESGMPNNRFLAERTGGTYSTLKVQPAELEDSGVYFCASNVAGSYGYTFGSGTRLTVV.

Comments on this clone: Within the sample, other DNA sequences also encode this same CDR3. This chain links TRBV9 with TRBJ1-1, with D perhaps TRBD1 (5 bases). The V gene lost 3 bases and the J gene lost 4 bases, with 10 bases spanning the gap. The germline V gene encodes CDR1 SGDLS and CDR2 YYNGEE. The CDR3 runs to 13 residues. CDR3 in amino acids: CASSAGGGTEAFF. The CDR3 bases are TGTGCCAGCAGCGCGGGGGGGGGCACTGAAGCTTTCTTT.

This chain links TRBV11-2 with TRBJ1-2, with 8 bases matching TRBD1. The CDR3 totals 16 residues. Unmatched junction bases numbered 9, after V lost 3 bases and J lost 3 bases. Germline assignment: CDR1 SGHAT and CDR2 FQNNGV. CDR3 nucleotides: TGTGCCAGCAGCTTGTCCGGGACAGGTGGAGACTATGGCTACACCTTC. This sequence encodes CASSLSGTGGDYGYTF.

V is TRBV2 and J is TRBJ2-1; no clear D gene. Per germline, CDR1 SNHLY and CDR2 FYNNEI. This CDR3 is built from 14 residues. V shed 7 bases and J shed 2 bases, with 12 bases lying between them. In nucleotides, the CDR3 is TGTGCCAGCACCCAAGCCCCCACCTACAATGAGCAGTTCTTC. It encodes CASTQAPTYNEQFF.

V and J are TRBV7-3 and TRBJ2-1; possible D gene TRBD1, 6 bases. The CDR3 is made up of 15 amino acids. Trimming left V 2 bases short and J 5 bases short, with 13 bases between. The germline V gene encodes CDR1 SGHTA and CDR2 FQGTGA. The CDR3 loop reads CASSLLGTKNNEQFF. The CDR3 DNA follows: TGTGCCAGCAGCTTACTCGGGACAAAAAACAATGAGCAGTTCTTC. Full variable domain (rest looked up from reference TRBV7-3 and TRBJ2-1): GAGVSQTPSNKVTEKGKYVELRCDPISGHTALYWYRQSLGQGPEFLIYFQGTGAADDSGLPNDRFFAVRPEGSVSTLKIQRTERGDSAVYLCASSLLGTKNNEQFFGPGTRLTVL.

The V and J genes are TRBV7-2 and TRBJ2-7; 12 positions agree with TRBD2. There are 19 residues in the CDR3. The V segment lost 4 bases and the J segment 0 bases; nucleotides outside the gene matches: 13. CDR1 and CDR2 from the germline V gene are SGHTA and FQGNSA. The CDR3 here is CASSSPGLAGGRSSYEQYV. CDR3 DNA sequence: TGTGCCAGCAGCTCTCCGGGCCTAGCGGGAGGGAGGAGCTCCTACGAGCAGTACGTC.

The V gene is TRBV9, the J gene TRBJ2-2; 8 nucleotides agree with TRBD1. Germline-derived CDR1 and CDR2 are SGDLS and YYNGEE. V was clipped by 4 bases and J by 4 bases; unmatched bases: 9. The CDR3 contains 16 residues. The CDR3 DNA is TGTGCCAGCAGCCCTCAGCAGGGGGCGGGCACCGGGGAGCTGTTTTTT. Its protein is CASSPQQGAGTGELFF.

V is TRBV6-1 and J is TRBJ1-4; 9 nucleotides match TRBD1. The V segment lost 3 bases and the J segment 5 bases; nucleotides outside the gene matches: 4. The germline V gene encodes CDR1 MNHNS and CDR2 SASEGT. This CDR3 has 15 amino acids. The CDR3 spells CASSETGGLNEKLFF. The DNA for the CDR3 is TGTGCCAGCAGTGAGACAGGGGGACTAAATGAAAAACTGTTTTTT.

This clone has just a few counts. The J gene is TRBJ2-1, the V gene TRBV10-1; 11 nucleotides match TRBD2. CDR3 length: 15 amino acids. J gave up 8 bases and V 3 bases, and 6 bases lay outside the gene matches. Germline V CDR1 and CDR2: WNHNN, SYGVQD (reference sequence). The CDR3 is CASSDAGTSGDEQFF. CDR3 nucleotides: TGCGCCAGCAGTGACGCCGGGACTAGCGGCGATGAGCAGTTCTTC.

This clone was found a few times. This chain uses TRBV7-2 with TRBJ1-2; 11 nucleotides line up with TRBD1. Unmatched junction bases numbered 7, after V lost 5 bases and J lost 8 bases. The germline CDR1 and CDR2 sequences are SGHTA and FQGNSA. This CDR3 has 14 amino acids. The CDR3 spells CASSTGTGGKGYTF. The DNA for the CDR3 is TGTGCCAGCAGCACCGGGACAGGGGGGAAGGGCTACACCTTC.

The chain is built from TRBV6-6 and TRBJ1-1, with TRBD1 as a possible D gene (6 bases). V lost 5 bases and J lost 5, with 15 bases in between. This CDR3 comprises 14 residues. From germline, CDR1 is MNHNY and CDR2 SVGAGI (reference sequence). The CDR3 DNA sequence: TGTGCCAGCAGTAGGGACACTTACAGTACTGAAGCTTTCTTT. Its protein is CASSRDTYSTEAFF.

The chain carries TRBV29-1 and TRBJ1-2; the D is unclear. V was trimmed by 2 bases and J by 2 bases, leaving 6 bases between them. The germline CDR1 and CDR2 sequences are SQVTM and ANQGSEA. CDR3 length: 12 amino acids. In DNA form, the CDR3 reads TGCAGCGTTGAAATGAGCAACTATGGCTACACCTTC. As protein: CSVEMSNYGYTF.

In its sample, this clone was seen a few times. This rearrangement joins TRBV5-1 to TRBJ1-1, with D possibly TRBD1 on 6 matching bases. CDR3 length equals 16 residues. Trimming removed 4 bases at V and 0 bases at J, with 16 bases between. Germline loops: CDR1 SGHRS, CDR2 YFSETQ. In DNA form, the CDR3 reads TGCGCCAGCAGCCCTAGAGCGACAGGAATGAACACTGAAGCTTTCTTT. Translation gives CASSPRATGMNTEAFF.

The V call is TRBV2, the J call TRBJ1-5; a weak D match, TRBD1 (6 bases). Germline assignment: CDR1 SNHLY and CDR2 FYNNEI. The length of the CDR3 is 14 residues. Trimming stripped 6 bases from V and 1 base from J, with 10 bases between. The CDR3 reads CASRGQPSNQPQHF. CDR3 bases: TGTGCCAGCAGAGGACAGCCAAGCAATCAGCCCCAGCATTTT.

CDR3 loop: CASSWQAVNEQFF. CDR3 DNA: TGTGCCAGCAGCTGGCAAGCGGTCAATGAGCAGTTCTTC. This chain connects TRBV27 to TRBJ2-1; TRBD2 might be the D (5 bases). The CDR3 totals 13 residues. Looked up from germline, CDR1 is MNHEY and CDR2 is SMNVEV (reference sequence). Trimming pared 6 bases from V and 6 bases from J, leaving 12 bases between.

The chain employs TRBV9 and TRBJ1-6; D not certain. Trimming stripped 4 bases from V and 5 bases from J, with 10 bases between. CDR1 SGDLS and CDR2 YYNGEE come from the germline V gene. The CDR3 totals 14 residues. This chain's CDR3 is CASSPHRDNSPLHF. The CDR3 nucleotides are TGTGCCAGCAGCCCCCACAGAGATAATTCACCCCTCCACTTT.

The V gene is TRBV27, the J gene TRBJ2-5; 11 bases agree with TRBD1. Germline CDR1 MNHEY, CDR2 SMNVEV (reference sequence). CDR3 length equals 14 residues. V lost 4 bases, J lost 6 bases, and 4 bases stayed unmatched. CDR3 DNA: TGTGCCAGCAGTTCGGGACAGGGGGGACAGACCCAGTACTTC. Its protein product is CASSSGQGGQTQYF.

The chain couples TRBV5-1 to TRBJ1-5; TRBD1 might be the D (5 bases). The V end lost 0 bases, the J end lost 5 bases, and 6 bases lay between the germline ends. Germline CDR1 SGHRS, CDR2 YFSETQ. This CDR3 contains 13 residues. CDR3 region: CASSLGGDQPQHF. The CDR3 DNA is TGCGCCAGCAGCTTGGGGGGGGATCAGCCCCAGCATTTT.